Shown below are 7 T cell receptor beta chains from a single sample sequenced in a study of blood T cell repertoires in COVID-19. Sequencing was performed with immunoSEQ multiplex PCR; in TCRdb, only in-frame clones are kept and a portion is missing. The data show about 200,000 clones, with just over 85% seen just once and roughly 5.7% held by the top ten. Sequenced sample: peripheral blood. The receptors originated from a man older than 75 with acute or convalescent COVID-19.

The chain employs TRBV5-1 and TRBJ2-4, with 9 bases matching TRBD2. Losses at the gene ends were 4 bases for V and 3 bases for J; bases not matched to a gene: 14. The germline gives CDR1 SGHRS, CDR2 YFSETQ. The CDR3 is made up of 18 amino acids. The CDR3 here is CASSVLPPLAGSKNIQYF. The DNA for the CDR3 is TGCGCCAGCAGCGTCCTCCCACCTCTAGCGGGGAGCAAAAACATTCAGTACTTC.

The V gene is TRBV25-1, the J gene TRBJ1-3; 10 bases are a match to TRBD1. Unmatched junction bases numbered 6, after V lost 3 bases and J lost 4 bases. Germline V CDR1 and CDR2: MGHDK, SYGVNS. The CDR3 has 16 amino acids. CDR3 nucleotides: TGTGCCAGCAGTGAGGCCGGGACAGGGGCCGGAAACACCATATATTTT. Translating it yields CASSEAGTGAGNTIYF.

This chain uses TRBV5-1 with TRBJ2-1, with 8 bases that match TRBD2. J lost 8 bases, V lost 9 bases, and 10 bases had no gene match. Germline CDR1 SGHRS, CDR2 YFSETQ. The CDR3 extends over 13 amino acids. The CDR3 reads CATTGLGFDEQFF. Here the CDR3 DNA reads TGCGCCACCACGGGACTAGGTTTCGATGAGCAGTTCTTC. Full variable domain (rest looked up from reference TRBV5-1 and TRBJ2-1): KAGVTQTPRYLIKTRGQQVTLSCSPISGHRSVSWYQQTPGQGLQFLFEYFSETQRNKGNFPGRFSGRQFSNSRSEMNVSTLELGDSALYLCATTGLGFDEQFFGPGTRLTVL.

This clone was observed a few times. The chain is built from TRBV6-2 or TRBV6-3 and TRBJ1-1; 7 bases fit TRBD1. V was clipped by 2 bases and J by 1 base; unmatched bases: 4. The CDR3 spans 15 residues. In germline, CDR1 is MNHEY, CDR2 SVGEGT. In nucleotides, the CDR3 is TGTGCCAGCAGTTACCCAAACAGGGGGAACACTGAAGCTTTCTTT. Protein: CASSYPNRGNTEAFF.

The sample holds a few counts of this clone. The genes are TRBV27 and TRBJ2-6; D may be TRBD2 (5 bases). Trimming left V 8 bases short and J 6 bases short, with 14 bases between. Looked up from germline, CDR1 is MNHEY and CDR2 is SMNVEV (reference sequence). The CDR3 is made up of 14 amino acids. This chain's CDR3 is CASGRGPEANVLTF. The CDR3 nucleotides read TGTGCCAGCGGCCGAGGGCCTGAGGCCAACGTCCTGACTTTC. The variable domain in full, completed from reference TRBV27 and TRBJ2-6, reads EAQVTQNPRYLITVTGKKLTVTCSQNMNHEYMSWYRQDPGLGLRQIYYSMNVEVTDKGDVPEGYKVSRKEKRNFPLILESPSPNQTSLYFCASGRGPEANVLTFGAGSRLTVL.

This chain links TRBV6-2 or TRBV6-3 with TRBJ2-7; TRBD2 is a possible D gene (6 bases). The germline CDR1 and CDR2 sequences are MNHEY and SVGEGT. Trimming removed 5 bases at V and 0 bases at J, with 14 bases between. CDR3 length equals 15 residues. CDR3 residues: CASSHHRESSYEQYV. Here the CDR3 DNA reads TGTGCCAGCAGTCACCATCGGGAGAGCTCCTACGAGCAGTACGTC.

This rearrangement joins TRBV6-5 to TRBJ2-6, with D possibly matching TRBD2 (5 bases). The CDR3 is made up of 15 amino acids. CDR1 is MNHEY and CDR2 is SVGAGI in the germline V gene. V dropped 6 bases and J dropped 0 bases, with 9 bases sitting between them. CDR3 protein: CASRGLTSGANVLTF. CDR3 DNA sequence: TGTGCCAGCAGAGGACTGACCTCTGGGGCCAACGTCCTGACTTTC.